Listed below are T cell receptor beta chains from one sample, sequenced in a study of cytomegalovirus exposure and HLA in healthy donors. Sequencing was performed with immunoSEQ multiplex PCR; in TCRdb, only in-frame clones are kept and a portion is missing. Of 200,000 to 250,000 clones detected, 70% to 85% appear once; the ten largest clones hold 0.58%. The specimen was PBMCs. The receptors here all came from a woman between 35 and 50 years old in good health and CMV-seronegative. The CDR3 runs from the conserved cysteine through the conserved F or W. Each record gives: D gene, clone size, V gene, J gene, CDR3 DNA, CDR3 protein. A D gene is named only where the DNA matches it firmly. Size values are once, few and many counts, or a class for expanded clones, and some rows have none.

>.|.|TRBV6-4|TRBJ2-7
TGTGCCAGCAGTGACTCAGTCGGCGGGCAGGACCGTACCTACGAGCAGTACTTC
CASSDSVGGQDRTYEQYF
>TRBD1|.|TRBV6-1|TRBJ1-2
TGTGCCAGCATCCCAATGGGACAGGTACCCTATGGCTACACCTTC
CASIPMGQVPYGYTF
>.|.|TRBV28|TRBJ2-7
TGTGCCAGCATCGGCAGGCTTAGTGAGCAGTACTTC
CASIGRLSEQYF
>.|.|TRBV5-1|TRBJ1-1
TGCGCCAGCAGCTTGGGGGGCCGAAACACTGAAGCTTTCTTT
CASSLGGRNTEAFF
>TRBD1|.|TRBV6-6|TRBJ2-1
TGTGCCAGCAGCCCTGGGACAGGGGAATTTTCTAATGAGCAGTTCTTC
CASSPGTGEFSNEQFF
>.|.|TRBV28|TRBJ1-2
TGTGCCACTCAGGATGGGTTAGGTCTCTACACCTTC
CATQDGLGLYTF
>TRBD1|.|TRBV18|TRBJ1-5
TGTGCCAGCTCACCGATGACAGGGGCTACCGGGGATCAGCCCCAGCATTTT
CASSPMTGATGDQPQHF
>.|.|TRBV7-8|TRBJ2-2
TGTGCCAGCAGCTTAGCGGGTGATGGATACGGGGGGCTGTTTTTT
CASSLAGDGYGGLFF
>.|.|TRBV4-2|TRBJ1-5
TGTGCCAGCAGCCAGGCTAAGGGGGGGGCGAACAATCAGCCCCAGCATTTT
CASSQAKGGANNQPQHF
>.|few|TRBV30|TRBJ1-5
TGTGCCTGGAGTATTACAGGGAACAATCAGCCCCAGCATTTT
CAWSITGNNQPQHF
>TRBD1|.|TRBV28|TRBJ1-1
TGTGCCAGCCTCCGTGGAGGGACAGGGACCACTGAAGCTTTCTTT
CASLRGGTGTTEAFF
>.|.|TRBV6-5|TRBJ1-1
TGTGCCAGCAGTGCGGGAGGGGGGACTGAAGCTTTCTTT
CASSAGGGTEAFF
>TRBD1|few|TRBV19|TRBJ1-5
TGTGCCAGTACCTCAGGGGGACAGGGAGGACAGCCCCAGCATTTT
CASTSGGQGGQPQHF
>TRBD2|.|TRBV5-6|TRBJ2-5
TGTGCCAGCAGCTTGCGAACTAGCGGGGGCGAGACCCAGTACTTC
CASSLRTSGGETQYF
>.|.|TRBV27|TRBJ1-2
TGTGCCAGCAGTTCACCCGGGGGAGGCTACACCTTC
CASSSPGGGYTF
>TRBD1|.|TRBV30|TRBJ1-2
TGTGCCCGAGAAGGGACAGGGGCGCGAGGCTACACCTTC
CAREGTGARGYTF
>.|.|TRBV30|TRBJ1-6
TGTGCCTGGAGTGCCCGGTATTCACCCCTCCACTTT
CAWSARYSPLHF
>.|.|TRBV5-1|TRBJ1-3
TGCGCCAGCAGCCCCGAGTCTGGAAACACCATATATTTT
CASSPESGNTIYF
>.|few|TRBV29-1|TRBJ2-1
TGCTCGGGGGGCTCCCCCTACAATGAGCAGTTCTTC
CSGGSPYNEQFF
>TRBD2|few|TRBV6-1|TRBJ2-1
TGTGCCAGCATGCGGAAAGCGGGGGGCGAGGGTGAGCAGTTCTTC
CASMRKAGGEGEQFF
>.|.|TRBV25-1|TRBJ1-4
TGTGCCAGCAGTGGAGGGGGATATGCTAATGAAAAACTGTTTTTT
CASSGGGYANEKLFF
>.|.|TRBV5-4|TRBJ1-3
TGTGCCAGCAGCTTCGGGGGGCCTGGAGGAAACACCATATATTTT
CASSFGGPGGNTIYF
>TRBD1|few|TRBV6-1|TRBJ1-6
TGTGCCAGCAGTAGACAGGGTGATCAATCACCCCTCCACTTT
CASSRQGDQSPLHF
>.|.|TRBV14|TRBJ1-1
TGTGCCAGCAGCCTGTATTTGAACACTGAAGCTTTCTTT
CASSLYLNTEAFF
>TRBD1|.|TRBV5-1|TRBJ1-5
TGCGCCAGCAGCAAAGGGACAGGGAGGGAACAGCCCCAGCATTTT
CASSKGTGREQPQHF
>.|once|TRBV4-3|TRBJ1-5
TGCGCCAGCAGCCAAGAGCCGTACAGCAACCAGCCCCAGCATTTT
CASSQEPYSNQPQHF
>TRBD1|.|TRBV15|TRBJ1-1
TGTGCCACCAGCAGATTGACCGGGACAGGGCTAAGAACTGAAGCTTTCTTT
CATSRLTGTGLRTEAFF
>TRBD1|.|TRBV5-1|TRBJ1-4
TGCGCCAGCAGCCCGACAGGGCTTAATGAAAAACTGTTTTTT
CASSPTGLNEKLFF
>TRBD1|.|TRBV18|TRBJ1-2
TGTGCCAGCTCAGAACGACAGGGGAGCTTGGGTGGCTACACCTTC
CASSERQGSLGGYTF
>.|.|TRBV6-5|TRBJ2-2
TGTGCCAGCAGTTACTTCCAGGGGAGCGGGGAGCTGTTTTTT
CASSYFQGSGELFF
>TRBD1|.|TRBV7-9|TRBJ1-2
TGTGCCAGCAGCGCTGGACAGGGGGCCGGCGGCTACACCTTC
CASSAGQGAGGYTF
>.|.|TRBV28|TRBJ1-2
TGTGCCAGCAGTTTTGAAATAAGGCGCCCGGCGGGTGGCTACACCTTC
CASSFEIRRPAGGYTF
>TRBD1|once|TRBV5-1|TRBJ2-3
TGCGCCAGCAGCCGGACAGGGGGGGATACGCAGTATTTT
CASSRTGGDTQYF
>.|.|TRBV27|TRBJ1-1
TGTGCCAGCAGTTTATTGATAGGAGGGGCGAATGGGGTCACTGAAGCTTTCTTT
CASSLLIGGANGVTEAFF
>.|.|TRBV18|TRBJ1-2
TGTGCCAGCTCACCACCCAACCCGCGGACAGCCGTTCTGAACTATGGCTACACCTTC
CASSPPNPRTAVLNYGYTF
>.|.|TRBV20-1|TRBJ1-1
TGCAGTGCTGTCTTGAACACTGAAGCTTTCTTT
CSAVLNTEAFF
>.|.|TRBV30|TRBJ2-5
TGTGCCTGGAGTGTATCCGGAGGGGAGACCCGGTACTTC
CAWSVSGGETRYF
>.|once|TRBV4-1|TRBJ2-1
TGCGCCAGCAGCCAAGTAGGGGGGGCGGTCTCCTACAATGAGCAGTTCTTC
CASSQVGGAVSYNEQFF
>TRBD1|.|TRBV9|TRBJ1-2
TGTGCCAGCAGCGTGTGGGACAGCTCTAACTATGGCTACACCTTC
CASSVWDSSNYGYTF
>TRBD1|.|TRBV29-1|TRBJ2-7
TGCAGCGTTGTTACGGGACAGGTTGACTACGAGCAGTACTTC
CSVVTGQVDYEQYF
>TRBD1|.|TRBV6-1|TRBJ1-2
TGTGCCAGCAGTGAAGCGCCGTGGACAGGGGATGGCTACACCTTC
CASSEAPWTGDGYTF
>.|.|TRBV7-3|TRBJ1-2
TGTGCCAGCAGCCCTTTGGGAGGGGGGTCCTATGGCTACACCTTC
CASSPLGGGSYGYTF
>.|.|TRBV6-1|TRBJ1-5
TGTGCCAGCAGTAAAGGGGGGGACCAGACGAATCAGCCCCAGCATTTT
CASSKGGDQTNQPQHF
>.|once|TRBV19|TRBJ1-6
TGTGCCAGTAGTATGGCGGACAGCAGCTATTCACCCCTCCACTTT
CASSMADSSYSPLHF
>TRBD1|.|TRBV30|TRBJ1-1
TGTGCCTGCTCACAGGGGACGGACACTGAAGCTTTCTTT
CACSQGTDTEAFF
>.|.|TRBV4-3|TRBJ1-6
TGCGCCAGCAGCCAAGATTCAACATCACCCCTCCACTTT
CASSQDSTSPLHF
>TRBD1|once|TRBV5-4|TRBJ2-5
TGTGCCAGCAGCCAACAGGGGGGAGAGACCCAGTACTTC
CASSQQGGETQYF
>.|once|TRBV6-6|TRBJ2-7
TGTGCCAGCAGTTACACCGGGACTGCCTACGAGCAGTACTTC
CASSYTGTAYEQYF
>.|few|TRBV6-1|TRBJ1-1
TGTGCCAGCAGGCCGGCGGGGAGAAACACTGAAGCTTTCTTT
CASRPAGRNTEAFF
>TRBD1|.|TRBV29-1|TRBJ2-7
TGCAGCGGAGGGACAGGGGACTACGAGCAGTACTTC
CSGGTGDYEQYF
>TRBD1|few|TRBV14|TRBJ1-1
TGTGCCAGCAGCCAAAGTCCTTTTAGGGACAGTGAAGCTTTCTTT
CASSQSPFRDSEAFF
>TRBD2|.|TRBV9|TRBJ2-2
TGTGCCAGCAGCGTAAGAAGCGGGGGGGCAGCCGGGGAGCTGTTTTTT
CASSVRSGGAAGELFF